This T cell receptor (beta chain) was profiled in a study of regulatory T cells in long-lasting Graves disease. Background on the study: Newly diagnosed Graves' patients had under 3 months of antithyroid drugs.

The time point was: newly diagnosed GD, antithyroid drugs for less than 3 months. The TCR library was made from RNA extracted from PBMCs. Patients hailed from an endocrinology department in Xi'an, China. Peripheral blood, at nine milliliters, went into EDTA tubes. iRepertoire HTBI primers and Arm-PCR of CDR3 regions built TCR beta libraries. MiXCR was run by TCRdb on the multiplex PCR reads, yielding one entry per CDR3 protein. This table holds around 400,000 distinct CDR3 sequences, around a sixth found once. V was pared by 2 bases and J by 3 bases, with 14 bases between. Germline values: CDR1 MGHDK, CDR2 SYGVNS. There are 15 residues in the CDR3. A few counts support this clonotype.

This material consisted of peripheral blood mononuclear cells (PBMCs), taken at new diagnosis, from a patient treated with antithyroid drugs. V and J are TRBV25-1 and TRBJ2-7, with a weak D call TRBD1 (5 bases). The clonotype comes from a female donor with Graves disease. The CDR3 spells CASSEGQTAHYEQYF. CDR3 nucleotide sequence: TGTGCCAGCAGTGAAGGGCAGACAGCTCACTACGAGCAGTACTTC.